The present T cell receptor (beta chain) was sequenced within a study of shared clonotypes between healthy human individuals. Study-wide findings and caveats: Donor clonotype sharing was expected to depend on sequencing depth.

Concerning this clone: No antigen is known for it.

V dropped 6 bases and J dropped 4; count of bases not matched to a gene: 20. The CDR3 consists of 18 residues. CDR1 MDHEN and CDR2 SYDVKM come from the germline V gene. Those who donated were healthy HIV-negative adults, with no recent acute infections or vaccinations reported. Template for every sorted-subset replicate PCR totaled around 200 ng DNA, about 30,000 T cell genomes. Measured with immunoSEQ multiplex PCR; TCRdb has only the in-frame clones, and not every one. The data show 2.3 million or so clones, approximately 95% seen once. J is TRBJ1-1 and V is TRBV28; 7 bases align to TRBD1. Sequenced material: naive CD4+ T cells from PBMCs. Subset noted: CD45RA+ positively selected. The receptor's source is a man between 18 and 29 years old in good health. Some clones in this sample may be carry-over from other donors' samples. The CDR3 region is CASRYIRADRSMGTEAFF. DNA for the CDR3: TGTGCCAGCAGATACATAAGGGCGGACAGGTCTATGGGCACTGAAGCTTTCTTT.